This entry lists 20 T cell receptor beta chains sequenced from one sample in a study of shared clonotypes between healthy human individuals. Clones were read by immunoSEQ multiplex PCR, and TCRdb kept only the in-frame ones, dropping some. Of millions of clones in the sample, roughly 94% were seen once. The sequencing input was naive CD4+ T cells sorted from blood. This sample's subset: CD45RA+ positively selected. These receptors came from a young man in good health.

This rearrangement joins TRBV5-1 to TRBJ2-2, with D maybe TRBD2 (6 bases). Trimming took off 8 bases at V and 2 bases at J, with 16 bases between the two ends. The CDR3 is 15 amino acids. The germline V gene has CDR1 SGHRS and CDR2 YFSETQ. The CDR3 DNA is TGCGCCAGTCACGGGGGTGACAGTAACACCGGGGAGCTGTTTTTT. Amino acids: CASHGGDSNTGELFF.

The chain is built from TRBV30 and TRBJ2-7, with TRBD2 matching over 11 bases. Germline V CDR1 and CDR2: GTSNPN, SVGIG (reference sequence). After removal of 3 bases from V and 1 base from J, the junction contained 5 bases not matched to a gene. The CDR3 is 15 residues long. CDR3 in DNA: TGTGCCTGGAGGGGGGGACTAGCGGCTTCCTACGAGCAGTACTTC. It specifies CAWRGGLAASYEQYF.

The rearrangement joins TRBV30 to TRBJ1-2, with a possible D match to TRBD1 (5 bases). Deletions cut 2 bases from V and 12 bases from J, with 13 bases between. The CDR3 has 11 residues. The germline V gene encodes CDR1 GTSNPN and CDR2 SVGIG (reference sequence). This chain's CDR3 is CAWSFSGGNTF. In nucleotides, the CDR3 is TGTGCCTGGAGTTTCTCGGGGGGGAACACCTTC.

The rearrangement links TRBV28 to TRBJ2-7, with D perhaps being TRBD1 or TRBD2 (7 bases each). V lost 7 bases, J lost 0 bases, and 16 bases lay in between. The CDR3 has 15 amino acids. Germline CDR1 is MDHEN and CDR2 is SYDVKM. In nucleotides, the CDR3 is TGTGCCAGCACAGGGGGAGGGATAAGCTCCTACGAGCAGTACTTC. This codes for CASTGGGISSYEQYF.

The J gene is TRBJ2-5, the V gene TRBV5-1; the D is unclear. Per the germline V gene, CDR1 is SGHRS and CDR2 is YFSETQ. V was trimmed by 1 base and J by 6 bases, leaving 10 bases between them. The CDR3 has 13 amino acids. The CDR3 loop is CASSLRSEQTQYF. The DNA for the CDR3 is TGCGCCAGCAGCTTGAGATCGGAACAGACCCAGTACTTC.

The chain recombines TRBV28 with TRBJ1-5; no definite D call. The CDR3 is 12 residues long. Per the germline V gene, CDR1 is MDHEN and CDR2 is SYDVKM. The CDR3 DNA reads as TGTGGGGCGGGGATGGGTAGTCAGCCCCAGCATTTT. It encodes CGAGMGSQPQHF.

The chain has TRBV18 and TRBJ1-1; TRBD1 is a possible D gene (5 bases). V was shortened by 6 bases and J by 7 bases, with 12 bases between the two germline ends. The CDR3 totals 12 residues. Germline V lookup: CDR1 KGHSH, CDR2 LQKENI. The DNA for the CDR3 is TGTGCCAGCTCCGGGACCCATTTTGAAGCTTTCTTT. Protein sequence: CASSGTHFEAFF.

Remarks on this clone: The identical CDR3 is also encoded by other nucleotide sequences in the sample. The rearrangement uses TRBV29-1 and TRBJ2-7, with TRBD1 matching 8 bases. The V gene's germline CDR1 is SQVTM and CDR2 ANQGSEA. This CDR3 region has 13 residues. With 3 bases clipped from V and 6 bases from J, the junction kept 7 bases outside the gene matches. CDR3 sequence: CSVEGQGAGEQYF. In DNA, the CDR3 is TGCAGCGTTGAGGGGCAGGGGGCGGGCGAGCAGTACTTC.

The CDR3 nucleotides are TGTGCCAGCAGCTTAATGGCGGGGAAGGGTCAGCCCCAGCATTTT. It encodes CASSLMAGKGQPQHF. The chain carries TRBV7-2 and TRBJ1-5; D unresolved. CDR1 and CDR2 from the germline V gene are SGHTA and FQGNSA. The CDR3 sequence is 15 residues long. V was clipped by 2 bases and J by 6 bases, with 14 bases between them.

The rearrangement joins TRBV9 to TRBJ1-3; D gene unclear. Trimming removed 3 bases at V and 0 bases at J, with 10 bases between. The CDR3 covers 15 residues. Looked up from germline, CDR1 is SGDLS and CDR2 is YYNGEE. The CDR3 sequence is CASSGKESSGNTIYF. In DNA, the CDR3 is TGTGCCAGCAGCGGCAAGGAGAGCTCTGGAAACACCATATATTTT.

This chain connects TRBV4-1 to TRBJ2-3, with 9 bases matching TRBD1. V lost 8 bases to trimming and J lost 5 bases; unmatched junction nucleotides: 11. CDR3 size: 15 residues. Germline CDR1 reads MGHRA; CDR2 reads YSYEKL. The CDR3 coding sequence is TGCGCCAGCCGACCGCCGGGACAGGGCAGAGATACGCAGTATTTT. It codes for CASRPPGQGRDTQYF.

CDR3 nucleotide sequence: TGCGCCAGCAGCCCTCTAGGGACTAGTCTGTACGAGCAGTACTTC. This encodes CASSPLGTSLYEQYF. The chain couples TRBV4-1 to TRBJ2-7; TRBD2 agrees at 8 bases. V shed 4 bases and J 4 bases; nucleotides not matched to a gene: 9. This CDR3 has 15 residues. Germline CDR1 is MGHRA and CDR2 is YSYEKL.

About this clone itself: This could be a read error, since a much larger clone is one nucleotide away. The chain links TRBV5-4 to TRBJ1-5; D call uncertain. The CDR3 loop spans 13 amino acids. The V gene's germline CDR1 is SGHNT and CDR2 YYREEE (reference sequence). V was pared by 2 bases and J by 3 bases, with 6 bases between. The CDR3 loop is CASSFGTNQPQHF. CDR3 coding DNA: TGTGCCAGCAGCTTTGGCACCAATCAGCCCCAGCATTTT. Full variable domain (remainder filled in from reference TRBV5-4 and TRBJ1-5): ETGVTQSPTHLIKTRGQQVTLRCSSQSGHNTVSWYQQALGQGPQFIFQYYREEENGRGNFPPRFSGLQFPNYSSELNVNALELDDSALYLCASSFGTNQPQHFGDGTRLSIL.

V usage is TRBV5-1 and J usage is TRBJ2-7; 7 nucleotides line up with TRBD1. Trimming removed 0 bases from V and 1 base from J; junction bases left unmatched: 10. Germline V gene sequence: CDR1 SGHRS, CDR2 YFSETQ. This CDR3 contains 17 residues. DNA for the CDR3: TGCGCCAGCAGCTTGGATACCTCCGGGACAGCTTCCTACGAGCAGTACTTC. Protein: CASSLDTSGTASYEQYF.

Remarks on this clone: This may stem from a read error, because a much larger clone lies one nucleotide away. The sample has other DNA sequences that encode this CDR3 too. The chain employs TRBV4-3 and TRBJ1-4; the D gene is possibly TRBD1 (6 bases). Germline loops: CDR1 LGHNA, CDR2 YSLEER. This CDR3 is 18 amino acids long. The CDR3 sequence: CASSQVLFWGTTNEKLFF. CDR3 sequence (DNA): TGCGCCAGCAGCCAAGTGTTGTTCTGGGGGACAACTAATGAGAAACTGTTTTTT.

This chain joins TRBV5-1 and TRBJ2-3; tentatively, D is TRBD1 (6 bases). The CDR3 is made up of 15 amino acids. Trimming removed 4 bases at V and 3 bases at J, with 15 bases between. Germline CDR1 SGHRS, CDR2 YFSETQ. The CDR3 DNA reads as TGCGCCAGCAGCCGGCGACAGGTTCTGACAGATACGCAGTATTTT. This translates into CASSRRQVLTDTQYF. Based on the CDR3 plus reference TRBV5-1 and TRBJ2-3, the full variable domain is KAGVTQTPRYLIKTRGQQVTLSCSPISGHRSVSWYQQTPGQGLQFLFEYFSETQRNKGNFPGRFSGRQFSNSRSEMNVSTLELGDSALYLCASSRRQVLTDTQYFGPGTRLTVL.

The chain couples TRBV9 to TRBJ2-5, with D unclear. Trimming cost V 0 bases and J 0 bases, with 9 bases left between them. Per the germline V gene, CDR1 is SGDLS and CDR2 is YYNGEE. The CDR3 length is 15 residues. CDR3 nucleotides: TGTGCCAGCAGCGTAGACGGGCGGTACCAAGAGACCCAGTACTTC. Its translation is CASSVDGRYQETQYF. The complete variable domain, with remaining parts taken from reference TRBV9 and TRBJ2-5, reads DSGVTQTPKHLITATGQRVTLRCSPRSGDLSVYWYQQSLDQGLQFLIQYYNGEERAKGNILERFSAQQFPDLHSELNLSSLELGDSALYFCASSVDGRYQETQYFGPGTRLLVL.

The DNA for the CDR3 is TGTGCCATGTCTACAGGGGGCGTCGGCTATGGCTACACCTTC. It specifies CAMSTGGVGYGYTF. The chain links TRBV6-6 to TRBJ1-2; 9 nucleotides align to TRBD1. The germline V gene has CDR1 MNHNY and CDR2 SVGAGI (reference sequence). CDR3 size: 14 residues. Unmatched junction bases numbered 10, after V lost 10 bases and J lost 4 bases.

The V call is TRBV11-2, the J call TRBJ2-7; TRBD2 agrees at 10 bases. The CDR3 totals 16 residues. Looked up from germline, CDR1 is SGHAT and CDR2 is FQNNGV. Losses at the gene ends were 5 bases for V and 4 bases for J; bases not matched to a gene: 11. This chain's CDR3 is CASSLAEAGGIYEQYF. In DNA form, the CDR3 reads TGTGCCAGCAGCCTGGCGGAAGCGGGAGGGATTTACGAGCAGTACTTC.

The chain couples TRBV2 to TRBJ1-2; no reliable D call. Germline loops: CDR1 SNHLY, CDR2 FYNNEI. Trimming took off 4 bases at V and 4 bases at J, with 13 bases between the two ends. The CDR3 has 14 residues. DNA of the CDR3: TGTGCCAGCAGTGGTAACCAACCGGGCTATGGCTACACCTTC. Its protein product is CASSGNQPGYGYTF. The entire variable domain, with the rest obtained from reference TRBV2 and TRBJ1-2, is as follows: EPEVTQTPSHQVTQMGQEVILRCVPISNHLYFYWYRQILGQKVEFLVSFYNNEISEKSEIFDDQFSVERPDGSNFTLKIRSTKLEDSAMYFCASSGNQPGYGYTFGSGTRLTVV.